This T cell receptor (beta chain) derives from a study of shared clonotypes between healthy human individuals. V lost 4 bases, J lost 4 bases, and 17 bases lay in between. The length of the CDR3 is 16 residues. Germline-derived CDR1 and CDR2 are SGHNT and YYREEE (reference sequence). Whole-study results and caveats: Sampling involved blood alone; tissue repertoires likely differ. Generation probabilities were higher for clonotypes shared across all four sorted-subset donors than for unshared ones. The genetic and exposure-history diversity represented was limited by few donors.

Notes on this clone: No antigen is known for it.

Method: immunoSEQ multiplex PCR; TCRdb's copy keeps in-frame clones and lacks some. The sample shows some 550,000 clones, around 97% of them seen only once. The sequenced sample consisted of naive CD4+ T cells sorted from blood. Indicated subset: CD45RA+ positively selected. J is TRBJ2-2 and V is TRBV5-4; perhaps TRBD1 as D (6 bases). The receptor was derived from a woman aged 25 to 39 in good health. The CDR3 spells CASSGNRVWGTGELFF. The DNA for the CDR3 is TGTGCCAGCAGCGGAAACAGGGTCTGGGGCACCGGGGAGCTGTTTTTT.